This T cell receptor beta chain was found in a study of cytomegalovirus exposure and HLA in healthy donors. The PCR used 60 Vbeta and 13 Jbeta primers. Using immunoSEQ multiplex PCR, the repertoire was profiled, and TCRdb retains in-frame clones only, with some absent. The profile shows about 130,000 clones, 75% to 90% of them singletons. V gave up 5 bases and J gave up 9 bases, with 17 bases separating them. This CDR3 region has 14 residues. CDR1 SGHTA and CDR2 FQGTGA come from the germline V gene. J is TRBJ2-1 and V is TRBV7-3; D is unresolved. Specimen: PBMCs. The receptor was isolated from a man aged 25-45 years in good health and CMV-seropositive. Written as DNA, the CDR3 is TGTGCCAGCAGCCCCTCCGGAGTGCGCAGTGAGCAGTTCTTC. Translated: CASSPSGVRSEQFF.